Listed below are T cell receptor beta chains from one sample, sequenced in a study of T cell changes during pregnancy in multiple sclerosis. Assay: immunoSEQ multiplex PCR; the TCRdb copy retains only in-frame clones and omits some. Seen here are roughly 48,000 clones, approximately 92% observed once, and the top ten hold around 0.9%. The sample consisted of CD4+ T cells from peripheral blood mononuclear cells, taken in the second trimester of pregnancy. All receptors derive from a female donor in good health, enrolled as a control in a pregnancy study. The CDR3 runs from the conserved cysteine through the conserved F or W. D genes are given only for firm matches. Rows may omit the clone size; those that give it use once, few, many or a size class.

d_call	clone_size	j_call	v_call	cdr3_nt	cdr3_aa
NA	NA	TRBJ1-1	TRBV27	TGTGCCAGCAGTTTTGCGGGAGGAGGAACTGAAGCTTTCTTT	CASSFAGGGTEAFF
TRBD2	NA	TRBJ2-7	TRBV5-5	TGTGCCAGCAGCTTAAAGGGGGCCAGGACTAGCGGGGTCCCCTACGAGCAGTACTTC	CASSLKGARTSGVPYEQYF
NA	NA	TRBJ1-1	TRBV7-9	TGTGCCAGCAGCCACAGCAACACTGAAGCTTTCTTT	CASSHSNTEAFF
TRBD2	NA	TRBJ2-1	TRBV5-1	TGCGCCAGCCTTCGGACTAGCGGGAGTAATGAGCAGTTCTTC	CASLRTSGSNEQFF
TRBD1	NA	TRBJ1-2	TRBV5-1	TGCGCCAGCAGCACCAGGGGGCTGGACTATGGCTACACCTTC	CASSTRGLDYGYTF
NA	NA	TRBJ2-1	TRBV4-1	TGCGCCAGCAGCCAAGATGGGGCAGGTCGGGGGAGCTCCTACAATGAGCAGTTCTTC	CASSQDGAGRGSSYNEQFF
TRBD2	once	TRBJ2-7	TRBV7-8	TGTGCCAGCAGCTTAGTCGGGGGCGGGAGGGCCGGGCACGAGCAGTACTTC	CASSLVGGGRAGHEQYF
NA	NA	TRBJ2-3	TRBV29-1	TGCAGCTCGGCGGGTCGAACCACAGATACGCAGTATTTT	CSSAGRTTDTQYF
NA	NA	TRBJ2-1	TRBV10-3	TGTGCCATCCGGGGGGCCAGCGGCGTTTCCTACAATGAGCAGTTCTTC	CAIRGASGVSYNEQFF
NA	once	TRBJ2-7	TRBV5-4	TGTGCCAGCAGCCGGAGGGGGACTACCTACGAGCAGTACTTC	CASSRRGTTYEQYF
NA	NA	TRBJ2-4	TRBV27	TGTGCCAGCAGTTTAAAGGGTTCAGGGTTCTTAGCCAAAAACATTCAGTACTTC	CASSLKGSGFLAKNIQYF
TRBD2	NA	TRBJ2-1	TRBV28	TGTGCCAGCAGCCCTAGCGGGGGGGGTTCCTACAATGAGCAGTTCTTC	CASSPSGGGSYNEQFF
TRBD1	NA	TRBJ2-5	TRBV27	TGTGCCAGCAGTTTTGGGACAGGGGGCACGGGGACCCAGTACTTC	CASSFGTGGTGTQYF
TRBD2	NA	TRBJ2-7	TRBV29-1	TGCAGCGTTAGGGAGGCTAGCGGCCCCTACGAGCAGTACTTC	CSVREASGPYEQYF
NA	NA	TRBJ1-3	TRBV4-1	TGCGCCAGCAGCCCCGGGGAAAGAAACACCATATATTTT	CASSPGERNTIYF
NA	NA	TRBJ2-1	TRBV19	TGTGCCAGTAGTATCGGGTATGGCAATGAGCAGTTCTTC	CASSIGYGNEQFF
NA	NA	TRBJ2-5	TRBV10-3	TGTGCCCTTTACCTCGGGTCTGCCGCAGAGACCCAGTACTTC	CALYLGSAAETQYF
NA	NA	TRBJ2-7	TRBV7-8	TGTGCCAGCAGCCCGCGTACTAGCTTTCTCTACGAGCAGTACTTC	CASSPRTSFLYEQYF
NA	NA	TRBJ2-1	TRBV14	TGTGCCAGCAGCCTGGGACTTCTGAATGAGCAGTTCTTC	CASSLGLLNEQFF